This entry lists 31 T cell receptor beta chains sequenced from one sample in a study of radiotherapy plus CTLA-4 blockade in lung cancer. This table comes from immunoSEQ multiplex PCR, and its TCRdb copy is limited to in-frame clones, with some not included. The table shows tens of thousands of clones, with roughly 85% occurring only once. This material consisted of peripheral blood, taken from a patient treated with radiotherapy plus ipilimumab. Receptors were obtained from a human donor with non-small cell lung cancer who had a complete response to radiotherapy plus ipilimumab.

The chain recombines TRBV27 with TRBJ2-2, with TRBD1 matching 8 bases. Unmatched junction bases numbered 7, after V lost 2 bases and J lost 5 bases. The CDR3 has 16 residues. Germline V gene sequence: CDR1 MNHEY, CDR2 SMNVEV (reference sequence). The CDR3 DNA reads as TGTGCCAGCAGTTTAGACAGGGGTGAGAGTACCGGGGAGCTGTTTTTT. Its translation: CASSLDRGESTGELFF.

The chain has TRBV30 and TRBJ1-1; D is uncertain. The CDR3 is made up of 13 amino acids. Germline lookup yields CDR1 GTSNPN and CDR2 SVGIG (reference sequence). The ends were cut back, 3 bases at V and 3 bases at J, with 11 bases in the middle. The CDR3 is CAWSVRRDTEAFF. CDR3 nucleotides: TGTGCCTGGAGCGTAAGAAGGGACACTGAAGCTTTCTTT.

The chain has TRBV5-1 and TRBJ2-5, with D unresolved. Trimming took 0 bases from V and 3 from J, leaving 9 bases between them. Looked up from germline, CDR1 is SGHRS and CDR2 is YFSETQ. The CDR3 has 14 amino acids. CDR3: CASSLESSKETQYF. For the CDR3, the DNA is TGCGCCAGCAGCTTGGAAAGCAGTAAAGAGACCCAGTACTTC.

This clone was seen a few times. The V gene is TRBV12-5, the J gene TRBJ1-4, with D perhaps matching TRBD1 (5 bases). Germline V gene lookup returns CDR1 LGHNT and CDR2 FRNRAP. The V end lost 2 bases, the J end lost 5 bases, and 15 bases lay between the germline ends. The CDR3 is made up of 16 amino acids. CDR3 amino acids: CASGLSGRGTNEKLFF. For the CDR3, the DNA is TGTGCTAGTGGTTTGAGCGGCCGGGGGACCAATGAAAAACTGTTTTTT.

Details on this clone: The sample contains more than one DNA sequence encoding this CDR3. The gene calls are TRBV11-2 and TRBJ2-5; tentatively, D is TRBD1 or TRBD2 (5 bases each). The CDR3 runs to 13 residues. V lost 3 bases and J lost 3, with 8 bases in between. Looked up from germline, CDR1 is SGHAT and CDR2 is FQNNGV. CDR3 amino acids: CASSLGEKETQYF. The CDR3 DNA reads TGTGCCAGCAGCTTGGGGGAAAAAGAGACCCAGTACTTC. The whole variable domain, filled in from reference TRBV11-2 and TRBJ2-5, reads EAGVAQSPRYKIIEKRQSVAFWCNPISGHATLYWYQQILGQGPKLLIQFQNNGVVDDSQLPKDRFSAERLKGVDSTLKIQPAKLEDSAVYLCASSLGEKETQYFGPGTRLLVL.

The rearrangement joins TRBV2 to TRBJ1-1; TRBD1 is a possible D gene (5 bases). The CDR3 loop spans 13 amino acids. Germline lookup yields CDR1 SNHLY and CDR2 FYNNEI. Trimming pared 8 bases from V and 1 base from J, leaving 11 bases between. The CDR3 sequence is CASSGLWNTEAFF. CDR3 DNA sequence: TGTGCCAGCTCGGGACTGTGGAACACTGAAGCTTTCTTT.

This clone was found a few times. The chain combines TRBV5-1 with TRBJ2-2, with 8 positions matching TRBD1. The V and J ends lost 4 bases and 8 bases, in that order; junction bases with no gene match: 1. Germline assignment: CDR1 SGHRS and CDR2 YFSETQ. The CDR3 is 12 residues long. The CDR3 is CASSGDRGELFF. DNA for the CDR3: TGCGCCAGCAGCGGGGACAGGGGGGAGCTGTTTTTT.

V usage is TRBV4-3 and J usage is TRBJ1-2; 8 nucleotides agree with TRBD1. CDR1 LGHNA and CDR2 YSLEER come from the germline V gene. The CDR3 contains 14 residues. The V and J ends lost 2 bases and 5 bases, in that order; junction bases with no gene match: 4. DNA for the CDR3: TGCGCCAGCAGCCAACTACAGGGGGGGTATGGCTACACCTTC. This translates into CASSQLQGGYGYTF.

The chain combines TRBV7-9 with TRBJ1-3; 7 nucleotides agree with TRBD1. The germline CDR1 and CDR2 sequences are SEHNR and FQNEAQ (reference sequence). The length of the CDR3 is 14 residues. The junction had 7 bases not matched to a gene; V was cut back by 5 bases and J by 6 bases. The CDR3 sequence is CASSPTGDANTIYF. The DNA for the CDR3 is TGTGCCAGCAGCCCCACAGGGGATGCAAACACCATATATTTT.

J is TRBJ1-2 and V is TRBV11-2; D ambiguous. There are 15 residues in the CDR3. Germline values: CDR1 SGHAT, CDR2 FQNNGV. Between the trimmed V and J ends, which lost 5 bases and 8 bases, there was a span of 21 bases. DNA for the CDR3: TGTGCCAGCAGCCCAGATCAGACCCGAGGTGGGGGCTACACCTTC. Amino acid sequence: CASSPDQTRGGGYTF.

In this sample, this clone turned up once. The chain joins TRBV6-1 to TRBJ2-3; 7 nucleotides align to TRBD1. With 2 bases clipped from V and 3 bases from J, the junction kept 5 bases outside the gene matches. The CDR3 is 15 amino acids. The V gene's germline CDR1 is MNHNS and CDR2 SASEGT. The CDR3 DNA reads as TGTGCCAGCAGTGAAATGGGACAGATGACAGATACGCAGTATTTT. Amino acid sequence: CASSEMGQMTDTQYF.

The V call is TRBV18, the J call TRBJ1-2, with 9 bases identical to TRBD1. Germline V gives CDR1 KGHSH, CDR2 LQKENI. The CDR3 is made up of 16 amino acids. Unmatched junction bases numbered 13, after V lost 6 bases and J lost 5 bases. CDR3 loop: CASSYRGRRERYGYTF. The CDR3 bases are TGTGCCAGCTCCTACAGGGGGCGGAGGGAAAGGTATGGCTACACCTTC.

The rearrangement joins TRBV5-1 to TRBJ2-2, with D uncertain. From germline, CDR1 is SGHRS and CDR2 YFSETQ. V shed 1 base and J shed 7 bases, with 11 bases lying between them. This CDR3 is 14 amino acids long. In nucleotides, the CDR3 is TGCGCCAGCAGCTTGACACGTTCTAACGGGGAGCTGTTTTTT. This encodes CASSLTRSNGELFF.

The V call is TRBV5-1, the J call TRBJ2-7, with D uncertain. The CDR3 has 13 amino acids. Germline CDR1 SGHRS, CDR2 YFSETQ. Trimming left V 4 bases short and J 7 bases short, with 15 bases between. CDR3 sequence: CASSPDGEGEQYV. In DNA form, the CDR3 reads TGCGCCAGCAGCCCGGATGGGGAAGGGGAGCAGTACGTC.

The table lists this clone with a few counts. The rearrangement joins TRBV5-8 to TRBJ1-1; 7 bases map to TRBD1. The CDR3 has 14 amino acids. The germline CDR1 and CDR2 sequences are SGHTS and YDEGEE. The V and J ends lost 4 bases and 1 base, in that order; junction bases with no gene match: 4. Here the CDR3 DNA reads TGTGCCAGCAGCGCCACAGGGGCGAACACTGAAGCTTTCTTT. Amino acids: CASSATGANTEAFF.

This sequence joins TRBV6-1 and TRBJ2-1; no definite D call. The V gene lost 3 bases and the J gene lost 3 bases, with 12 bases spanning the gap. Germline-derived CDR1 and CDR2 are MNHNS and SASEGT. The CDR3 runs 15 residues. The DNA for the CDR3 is TGTGCCAGCAGTGAGGGGTTCCAGGACTACAATGAGCAGTTCTTC. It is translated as CASSEGFQDYNEQFF.

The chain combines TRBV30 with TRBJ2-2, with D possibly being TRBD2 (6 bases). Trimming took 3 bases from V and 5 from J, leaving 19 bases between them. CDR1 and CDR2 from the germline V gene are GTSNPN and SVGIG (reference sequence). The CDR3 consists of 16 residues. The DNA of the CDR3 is TGTGCCTGGAGCGTGGGAGGCAGCAAGCCTACCGGGGAGCTGTTTTTT. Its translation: CAWSVGGSKPTGELFF. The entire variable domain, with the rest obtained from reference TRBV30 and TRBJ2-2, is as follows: SQTIHQWPATLVQPVGSPLSLECTVEGTSNPNLYWYRQAAGRGLQLLFYSVGIGQISSEVPQNLSASRPQDRQFILSSKKLLLSDSGFYLCAWSVGGSKPTGELFFGEGSRLTVL.

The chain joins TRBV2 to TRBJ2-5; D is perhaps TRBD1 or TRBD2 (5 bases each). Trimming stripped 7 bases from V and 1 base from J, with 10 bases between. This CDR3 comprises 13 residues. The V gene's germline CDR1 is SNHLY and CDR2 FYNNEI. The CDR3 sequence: CASTPGPQETQYF. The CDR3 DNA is TGTGCCAGCACACCGGGGCCCCAAGAGACCCAGTACTTC.

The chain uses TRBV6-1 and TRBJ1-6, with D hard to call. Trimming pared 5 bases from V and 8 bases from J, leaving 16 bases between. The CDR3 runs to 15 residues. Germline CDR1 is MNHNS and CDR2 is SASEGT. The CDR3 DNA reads TGTGCCAGCAGTTTGCAGCGAAAGGCCTATTCACCCCTCCACTTT. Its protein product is CASSLQRKAYSPLHF.

CDR3 sequence reads: CSARGGMFF. In DNA, the CDR3 is TGCAGTGCTAGAGGGGGGATGTTCTTC. The rearrangement joins TRBV20-1 to TRBJ2-1, with D perhaps matching TRBD1 or TRBD2 (5 bases each). The CDR3 is 9 residues long. Germline lookup yields CDR1 DFQATT and CDR2 SNEGSKA (reference sequence). Trimming cost V 1 base and J 15 bases, with 7 bases left between them.

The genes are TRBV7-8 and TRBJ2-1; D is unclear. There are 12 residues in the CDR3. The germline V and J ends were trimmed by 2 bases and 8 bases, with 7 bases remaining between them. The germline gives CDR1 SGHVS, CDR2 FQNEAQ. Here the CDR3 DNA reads TGTGCCAGCAGCTTAAATGGGTATGAGCAGTTCTTC. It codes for CASSLNGYEQFF.

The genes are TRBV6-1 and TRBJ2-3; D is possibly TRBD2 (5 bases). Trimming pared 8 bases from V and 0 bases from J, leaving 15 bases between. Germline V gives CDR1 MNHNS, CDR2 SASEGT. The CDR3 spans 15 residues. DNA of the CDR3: TGTGCCAGCTTCAGCGGCTGGATAAGCACAGATACGCAGTATTTT. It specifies CASFSGWISTDTQYF.

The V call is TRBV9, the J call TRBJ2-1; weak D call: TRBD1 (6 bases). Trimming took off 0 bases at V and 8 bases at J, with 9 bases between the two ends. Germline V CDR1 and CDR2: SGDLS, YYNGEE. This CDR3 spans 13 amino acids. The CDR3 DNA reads TGTGCCAGCAGCGTAGTGGGGGCCCATGAGCAGTTCTTC. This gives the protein CASSVVGAHEQFF.

CDR3 loop: CASSAGGRSTDTQYF. CDR3 DNA: TGCGCCAGCTCGGCGGGCGGGAGAAGCACAGATACGCAGTATTTT. This sequence joins TRBV5-1 and TRBJ2-3; TRBD2 aligns across 7 bases. Germline CDR1 and CDR2: SGHRS and YFSETQ. There are 15 residues in the CDR3. Trimming removed 7 bases from V and 0 bases from J; junction bases left unmatched: 8.

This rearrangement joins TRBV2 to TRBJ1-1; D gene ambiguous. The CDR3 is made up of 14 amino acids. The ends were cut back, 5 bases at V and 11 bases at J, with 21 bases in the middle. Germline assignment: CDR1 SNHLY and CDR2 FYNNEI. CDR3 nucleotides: TGTGCCAGCAGTCCAAGGGTTACTTCCGACGGGGCTTTCTTT. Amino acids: CASSPRVTSDGAFF.

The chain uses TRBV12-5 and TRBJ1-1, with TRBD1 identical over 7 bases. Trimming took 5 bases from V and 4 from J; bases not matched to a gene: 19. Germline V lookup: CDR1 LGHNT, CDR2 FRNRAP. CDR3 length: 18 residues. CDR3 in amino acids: CASGRPGQLFRETTEAFF. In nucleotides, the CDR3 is TGTGCTAGTGGTCGCCCGGGACAGTTATTTCGGGAGACCACTGAAGCTTTCTTT.

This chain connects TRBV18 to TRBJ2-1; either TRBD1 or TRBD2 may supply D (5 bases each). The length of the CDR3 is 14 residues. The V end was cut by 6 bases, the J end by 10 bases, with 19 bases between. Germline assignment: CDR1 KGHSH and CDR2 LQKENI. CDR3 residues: CASSATGRRGEQFF. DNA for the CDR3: TGTGCCAGCTCGGCTACGGGACGTCGGGGCGAGCAGTTCTTC.

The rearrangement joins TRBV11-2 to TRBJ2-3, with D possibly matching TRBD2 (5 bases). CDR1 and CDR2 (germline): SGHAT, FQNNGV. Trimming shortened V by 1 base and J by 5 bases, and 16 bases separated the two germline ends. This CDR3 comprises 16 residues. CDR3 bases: TGTGCCAGCAGCTTAGGGATAGGCCTACGGGGAGATACGCAGTATTTT. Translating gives CASSLGIGLRGDTQYF.

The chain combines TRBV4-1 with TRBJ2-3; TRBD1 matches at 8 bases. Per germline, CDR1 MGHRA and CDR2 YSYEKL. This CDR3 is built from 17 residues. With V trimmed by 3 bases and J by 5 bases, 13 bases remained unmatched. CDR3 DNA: TGCGCCAGCAGCCAGGGTCAACAGGGGGAATTTGGAGATACGCAGTATTTT. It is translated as CASSQGQQGEFGDTQYF.

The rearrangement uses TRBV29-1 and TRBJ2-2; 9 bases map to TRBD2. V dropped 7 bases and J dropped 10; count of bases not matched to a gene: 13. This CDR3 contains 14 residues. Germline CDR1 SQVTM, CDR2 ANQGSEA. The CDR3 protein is CSAGGTSLVEELFF. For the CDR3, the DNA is TGCAGCGCCGGAGGGACTAGCTTAGTGGAGGAGCTGTTTTTT.

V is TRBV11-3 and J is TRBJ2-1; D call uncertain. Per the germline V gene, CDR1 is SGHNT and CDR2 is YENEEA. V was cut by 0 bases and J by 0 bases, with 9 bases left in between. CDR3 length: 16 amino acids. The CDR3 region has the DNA TGTGCCAGCAGCTTAGATGGTGGGTCCTCCTACAATGAGCAGTTCTTC. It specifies CASSLDGGSSYNEQFF.